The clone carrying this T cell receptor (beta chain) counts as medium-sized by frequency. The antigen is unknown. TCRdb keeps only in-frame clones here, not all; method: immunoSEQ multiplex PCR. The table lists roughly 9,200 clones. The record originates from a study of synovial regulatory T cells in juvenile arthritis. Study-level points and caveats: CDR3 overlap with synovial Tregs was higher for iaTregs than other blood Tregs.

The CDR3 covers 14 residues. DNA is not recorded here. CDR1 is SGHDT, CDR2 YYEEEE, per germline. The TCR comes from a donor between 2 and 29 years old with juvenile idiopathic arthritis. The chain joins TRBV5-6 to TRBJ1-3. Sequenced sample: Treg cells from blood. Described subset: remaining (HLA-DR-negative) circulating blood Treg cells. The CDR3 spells CASRREFSGNTIYF.